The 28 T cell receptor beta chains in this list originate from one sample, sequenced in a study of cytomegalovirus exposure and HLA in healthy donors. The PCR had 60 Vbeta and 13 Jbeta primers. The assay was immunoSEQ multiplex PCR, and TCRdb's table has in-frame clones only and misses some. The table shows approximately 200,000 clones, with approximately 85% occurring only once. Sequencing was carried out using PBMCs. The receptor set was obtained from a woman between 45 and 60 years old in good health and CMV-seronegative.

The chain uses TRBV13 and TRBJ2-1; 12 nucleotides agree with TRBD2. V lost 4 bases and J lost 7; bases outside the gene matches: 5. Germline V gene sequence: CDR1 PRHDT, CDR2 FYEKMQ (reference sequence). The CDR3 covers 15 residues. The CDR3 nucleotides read TGTGCCAGCAGCTCTCTAGCGGGAGGGTATAATGAGCAGTTCTTC. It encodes CASSSLAGGYNEQFF.

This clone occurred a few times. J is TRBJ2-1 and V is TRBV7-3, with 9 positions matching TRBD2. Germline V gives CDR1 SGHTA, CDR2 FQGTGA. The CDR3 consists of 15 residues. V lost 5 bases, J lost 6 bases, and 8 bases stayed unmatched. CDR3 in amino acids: CASSPRLAVTNEQFF. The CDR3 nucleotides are TGTGCCAGCAGCCCCCGACTAGCGGTTACCAATGAGCAGTTCTTC.

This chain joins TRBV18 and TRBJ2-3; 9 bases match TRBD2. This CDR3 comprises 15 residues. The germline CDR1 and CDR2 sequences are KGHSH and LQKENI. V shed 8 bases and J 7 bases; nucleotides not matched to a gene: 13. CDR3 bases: TGTGCCAGCCCCCCAGTAGCGGGAGTCAAAAATACGCAGTATTTT. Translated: CASPPVAGVKNTQYF.

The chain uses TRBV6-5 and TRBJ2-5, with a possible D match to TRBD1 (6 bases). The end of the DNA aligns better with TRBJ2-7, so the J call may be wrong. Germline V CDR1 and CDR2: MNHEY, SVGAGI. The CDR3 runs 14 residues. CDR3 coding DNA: TGTGCCAGCAGTTACGCTCAGGGGAGCTACGAGCAGTACTTC. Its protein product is CASSYAQGSYEQYF.

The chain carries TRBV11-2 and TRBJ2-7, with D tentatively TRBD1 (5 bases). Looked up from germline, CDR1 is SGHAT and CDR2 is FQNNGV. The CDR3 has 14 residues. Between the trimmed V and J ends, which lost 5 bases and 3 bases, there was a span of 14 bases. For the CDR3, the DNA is TGTGCCAGCAGCCTACAGGCAGGGAACTACGAGCAGTACTTC. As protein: CASSLQAGNYEQYF.

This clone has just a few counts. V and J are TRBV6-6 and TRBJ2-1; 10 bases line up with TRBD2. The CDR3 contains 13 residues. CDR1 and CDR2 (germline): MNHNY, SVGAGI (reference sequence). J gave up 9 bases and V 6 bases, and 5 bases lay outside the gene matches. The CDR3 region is CASSQREGGEQFF. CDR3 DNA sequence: TGTGCCAGCAGCCAGCGGGAGGGAGGTGAGCAGTTCTTC.

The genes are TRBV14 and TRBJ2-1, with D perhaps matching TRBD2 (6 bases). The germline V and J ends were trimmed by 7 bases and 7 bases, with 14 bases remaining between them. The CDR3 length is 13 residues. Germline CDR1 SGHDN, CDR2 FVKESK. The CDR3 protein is CASTPGLGNEQFF. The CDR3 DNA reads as TGTGCCAGCACTCCGGGACTTGGAAATGAGCAGTTCTTC.

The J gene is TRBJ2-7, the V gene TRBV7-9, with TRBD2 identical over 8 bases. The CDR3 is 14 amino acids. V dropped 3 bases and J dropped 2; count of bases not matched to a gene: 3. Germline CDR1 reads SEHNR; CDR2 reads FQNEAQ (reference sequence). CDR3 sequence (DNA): TGTGCCAGCAGCTTGGCGGGAGGAACCTACGAGCAGTACTTC. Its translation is CASSLAGGTYEQYF. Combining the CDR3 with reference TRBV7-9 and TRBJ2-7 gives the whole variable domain DTGVSQNPRHKITKRGQNVTFRCDPISEHNRLYWYRQTLGQGPEFLTYFQNEAQLEKSRLLSDRFSAERPKGSFSTLEIQRTEQGDSAMYLCASSLAGGTYEQYFGPGTRLTVT.

Here the CDR3 reads CASSLSQGWVTDTQYF. As DNA, the CDR3 is TGTGCCAGCAGTTTGTCACAGGGATGGGTGACAGATACGCAGTATTTT. V gene TRBV28 combines with J gene TRBJ2-3; maybe TRBD1 (6 bases). The V and J ends lost 3 bases and 3 bases respectively, with 16 bases between them. Germline loops: CDR1 MDHEN, CDR2 SYDVKM. The CDR3 is 16 residues long.

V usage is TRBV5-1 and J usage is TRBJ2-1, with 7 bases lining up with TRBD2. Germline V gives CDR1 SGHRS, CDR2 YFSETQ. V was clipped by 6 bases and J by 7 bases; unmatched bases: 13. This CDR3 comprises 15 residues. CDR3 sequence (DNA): TGCGCCAGCAACCTAGAGGGAGGGCTCCGAAATGAGCAGTTCTTC. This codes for CASNLEGGLRNEQFF.

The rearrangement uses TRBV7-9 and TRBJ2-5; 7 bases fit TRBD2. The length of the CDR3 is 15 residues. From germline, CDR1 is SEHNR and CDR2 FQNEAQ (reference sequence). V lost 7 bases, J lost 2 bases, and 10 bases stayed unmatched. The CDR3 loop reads CASNRGGRYQETQYF. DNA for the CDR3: TGTGCCAGCAATCGGGGCGGGAGATATCAAGAGACCCAGTACTTC.

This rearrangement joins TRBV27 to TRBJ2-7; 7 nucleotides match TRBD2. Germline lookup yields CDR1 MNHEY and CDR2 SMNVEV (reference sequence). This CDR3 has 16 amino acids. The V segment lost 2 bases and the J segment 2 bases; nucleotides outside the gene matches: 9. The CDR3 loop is CASSLTSSGHTYEQYF. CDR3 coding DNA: TGTGCCAGCAGTTTAACCTCTAGCGGCCACACCTACGAGCAGTACTTC.

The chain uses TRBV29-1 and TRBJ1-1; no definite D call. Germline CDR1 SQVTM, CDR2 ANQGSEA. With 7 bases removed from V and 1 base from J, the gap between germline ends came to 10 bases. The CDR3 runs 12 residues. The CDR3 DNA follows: TGCAGCGGCAGGAGGCAGAACACTGAAGCTTTCTTT. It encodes CSGRRQNTEAFF.

The CDR3, as DNA: TGTGCCAGCAGTTACTCGAGATCGGGAGACACTGAAGCTTTCTTT. Its protein product is CASSYSRSGDTEAFF. The V call is TRBV6-5, the J call TRBJ1-1; D remains ambiguous. The germline V gene encodes CDR1 MNHEY and CDR2 SVGAGI. Deletions cut 0 bases from V and 3 bases from J, with 11 bases between. The CDR3 has 15 amino acids.

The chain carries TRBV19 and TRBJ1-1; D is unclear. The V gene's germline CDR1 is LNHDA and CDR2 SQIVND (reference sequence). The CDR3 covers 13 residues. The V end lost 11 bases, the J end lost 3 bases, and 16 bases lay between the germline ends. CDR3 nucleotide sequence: TGTGCCGGATCCGACGGCGGGGACACTGAAGCTTTCTTT. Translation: CAGSDGGDTEAFF.

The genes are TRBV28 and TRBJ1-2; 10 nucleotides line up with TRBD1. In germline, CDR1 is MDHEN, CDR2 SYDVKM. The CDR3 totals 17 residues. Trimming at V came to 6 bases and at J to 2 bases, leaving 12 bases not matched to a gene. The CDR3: CASSPGTGDILNYGYTF. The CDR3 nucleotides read TGTGCCAGCAGCCCCGGGACAGGGGATATACTCAACTATGGCTACACCTTC.

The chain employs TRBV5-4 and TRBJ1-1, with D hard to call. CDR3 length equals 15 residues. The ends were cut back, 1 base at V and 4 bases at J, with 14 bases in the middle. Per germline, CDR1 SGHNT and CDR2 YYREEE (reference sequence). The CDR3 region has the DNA TGTGCCAGCAGCTTGAACCAGGACGAGGGCACTGAAGCTTTCTTT. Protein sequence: CASSLNQDEGTEAFF.

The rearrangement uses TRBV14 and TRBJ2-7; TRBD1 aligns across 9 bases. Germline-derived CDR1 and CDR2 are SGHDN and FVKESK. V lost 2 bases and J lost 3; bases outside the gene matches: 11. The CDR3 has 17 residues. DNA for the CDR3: TGTGCCAGCAGCCAATGGGCTCCGGGACAGGGAGGCTACGAGCAGTACTTC. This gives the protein CASSQWAPGQGGYEQYF.

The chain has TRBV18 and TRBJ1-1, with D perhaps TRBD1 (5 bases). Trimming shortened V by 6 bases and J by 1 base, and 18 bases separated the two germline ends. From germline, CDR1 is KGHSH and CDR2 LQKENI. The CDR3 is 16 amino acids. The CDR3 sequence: CASSRTPGRANTEAFF. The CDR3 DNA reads TGTGCCAGCTCCCGTACGCCTGGCAGGGCGAACACTGAAGCTTTCTTT.

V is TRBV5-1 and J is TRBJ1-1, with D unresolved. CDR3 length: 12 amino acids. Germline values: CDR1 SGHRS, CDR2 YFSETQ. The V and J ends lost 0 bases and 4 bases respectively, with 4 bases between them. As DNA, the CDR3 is TGCGCCAGCAGCTTGGGGAGCACTGAAGCTTTCTTT. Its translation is CASSLGSTEAFF.

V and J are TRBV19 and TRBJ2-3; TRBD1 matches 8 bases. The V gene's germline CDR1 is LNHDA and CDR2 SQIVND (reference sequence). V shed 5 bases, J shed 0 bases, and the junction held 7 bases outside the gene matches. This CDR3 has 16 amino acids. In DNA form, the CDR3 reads TGTGCCAGTAGTCCCCAGGGGGCGCTGAGCACAGATACGCAGTATTTT. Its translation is CASSPQGALSTDTQYF.

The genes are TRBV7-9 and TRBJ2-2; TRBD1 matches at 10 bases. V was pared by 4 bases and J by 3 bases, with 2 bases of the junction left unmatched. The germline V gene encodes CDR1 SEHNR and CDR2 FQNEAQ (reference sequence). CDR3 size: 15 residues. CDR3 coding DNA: TGTGCCAGCAGCTCCGGGACAGGGGACACCGGGGAGCTGTTTTTT. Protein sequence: CASSSGTGDTGELFF.

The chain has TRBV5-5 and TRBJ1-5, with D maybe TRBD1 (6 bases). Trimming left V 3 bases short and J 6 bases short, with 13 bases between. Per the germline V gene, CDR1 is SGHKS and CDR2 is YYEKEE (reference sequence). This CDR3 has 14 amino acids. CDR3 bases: TGTGCCAGCAGCTCCATGGGAGGGGGTCAGCCCCAGCATTTT. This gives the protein CASSSMGGGQPQHF. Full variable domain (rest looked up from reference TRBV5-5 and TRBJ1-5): DAGVTQSPTHLIKTRGQQVTLRCSPISGHKSVSWYQQVLGQGPQFIFQYYEKEERGRGNFPDRFSARQFPNYSSELNVNALLLGDSALYLCASSSMGGGQPQHFGDGTRLSIL.

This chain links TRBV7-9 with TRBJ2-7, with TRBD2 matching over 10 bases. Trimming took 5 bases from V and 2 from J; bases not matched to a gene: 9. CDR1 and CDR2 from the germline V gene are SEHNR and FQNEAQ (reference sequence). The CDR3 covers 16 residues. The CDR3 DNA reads TGTGCCAGCAGCGGCCCTAGCGGGAGCGGGACCTACGAGCAGTACTTC. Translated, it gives CASSGPSGSGTYEQYF.

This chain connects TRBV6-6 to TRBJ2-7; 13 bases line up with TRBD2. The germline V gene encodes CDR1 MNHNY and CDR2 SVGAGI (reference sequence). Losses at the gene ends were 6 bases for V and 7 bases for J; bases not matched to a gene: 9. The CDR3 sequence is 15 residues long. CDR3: CASSPGLAGVFEQYF. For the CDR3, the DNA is TGTGCCAGCAGCCCCGGACTAGCGGGAGTCTTTGAGCAGTACTTC.

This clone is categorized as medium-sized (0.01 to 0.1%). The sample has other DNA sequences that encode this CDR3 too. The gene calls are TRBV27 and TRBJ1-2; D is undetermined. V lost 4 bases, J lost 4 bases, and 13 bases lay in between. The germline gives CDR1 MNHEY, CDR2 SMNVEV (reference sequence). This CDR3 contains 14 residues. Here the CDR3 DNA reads TGTGCCAGCAGTTCGGGATCCGGGCGCTATGGCTACACCTTC. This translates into CASSSGSGRYGYTF.

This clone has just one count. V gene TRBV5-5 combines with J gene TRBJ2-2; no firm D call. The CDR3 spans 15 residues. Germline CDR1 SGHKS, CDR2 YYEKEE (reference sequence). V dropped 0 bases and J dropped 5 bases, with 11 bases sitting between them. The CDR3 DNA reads TGTGCCAGCAGCTTGGGCCGGGTTGGTACCGGGGAGCTGTTTTTT. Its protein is CASSLGRVGTGELFF.

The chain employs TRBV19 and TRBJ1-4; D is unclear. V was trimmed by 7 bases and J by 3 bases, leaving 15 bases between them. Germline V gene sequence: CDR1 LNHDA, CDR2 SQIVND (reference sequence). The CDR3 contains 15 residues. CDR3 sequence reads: CASIGPRRSNEKLFF. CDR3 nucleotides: TGTGCCAGTATTGGTCCCAGGAGGTCTAATGAAAAACTGTTTTTT.